This T cell receptor beta chain was sequenced for a study of shared clonotypes between healthy human individuals (dated by TCRdb to the early 2020s). For the study in its entirety: A few men and two women, aged 18 to 49 years, made up the cohort. For each donor, CD4 naive and CD4 memory were each given three plates, CD8 naive was given two plates, and CD8 memory was given one plate. The study deeply sequenced blood TCR repertoires of five healthy adults to estimate repertoire size and the extent of clonotype sharing between individuals. Different laboratories and diverse techniques were used to prepare libraries and sequence TCR repertoires, to increase sequencing depth and limit assay-specific biases. Per donor, leukapheresis produced somewhere between about 0.9 and 9.5 billion PBMCs.

CD8 naive samples were obtained by positive selection for CCR7 among CD45RO-negative cells, yielding a CD45RA+CCR7+ population from which TemRA cells were excluded. Healthy HIV-negative adults with no recently reported acute infections or vaccinations were included as donors. Only Caucasian adults living in Nashville, Tennessee, USA were represented among the donors. Blood was collected by leukapheresis, and PBMCs were isolated by Ficoll-Histopaque density gradient centrifugation and then cryopreserved in liquid nitrogen vapor phase. Analytical flow cytometry was used to check the purity and quantity of every magnetically sorted T cell population. From each sorted fraction, genomic DNA was isolated and quantified by UV absorbance on a Nanodrop 2000c. TCR CDR3 regions were amplified from genomic DNA by multiplex PCR using the deep immunoSEQ assay. For each cell subset, the extracted genomic DNA was distributed evenly across all wells of several immunoSEQ 96-well plates, and each plate served as one replicate. For sorted subsets, about 0.2 ug genomic DNA, equal to 30,000 or so T cell genomes, was loaded into each replicate PCR. Purified libraries were measured with a Qubit 3.0 fluorometer, size-checked on a Bioanalyzer 2100, and measured again with the KAPA Library Quantification kit. A separate single-read 150-cycle Illumina NextSeq 550 flow cell was used to sequence each immunoSEQ 96-well plate. On the authors' methods: The immunoSEQ output contained only junctional sequences without quality scores, so filtering could not match that applied to full-length reads. Sequences were annotated with PyIR, a Python wrapper for IgBLAST v1.9, using IMGT germline references to assign V/J genes and CDR3. Any read was removed if the V/J assignment was weak (E-value above 1e-6), the CDR3 was missing, or the read contained stop codons, out-of-frame junctions, or ambiguous translated residues. A V3J clonotype was defined by an identical inferred V gene, J gene, and CDR3 amino acid sequence. Percentage overlap between repertoires was computed as shared unique clonotypes divided by the size of the smaller repertoire. Repertoire richness was assessed with RTK rarefaction, the Chao1 estimator, and Recon v2.1 estimates of unobserved clonotypes. Generation probabilities for all TCRbeta clonotypes obtained by the gDNA method from several donors were computed using OLGA. Here the immuneACCESS table is served through TCRdb, limited to in-frame sequences with V and J called. Missing clones are a known gap in these copies; in checked studies unresolved V genes cover under half, and the rest lacks a known reason. V, J and clone size are taken as reported in that table, and D and trimming were inferred from the DNA itself. A total of just over 2,000,000 clones appear in this sample, approximately 95% of them only once. Clones ranked in the top ten supply roughly 1% of the sample.

On the study overall, not on this receptor specifically: The genetic and exposure-history diversity represented was limited by the small number of donors. Based on pairwise subsampling, the degree of clonotype sharing among donors was expected to be affected by sequencing depth. Approximately 5% of naive CD4, approximately 3.7% of naive CD8, around 2.3% of memory CD4, and less than 0.45% of memory CD8 clonotypes were shared across a few donors. Higher generation probabilities were observed for clonotypes shared by all four sorted-subset donors than for non-shared clonotypes. Only blood was sampled, and tissue TCR repertoires likely differ from those in blood. Even with the large sequencing depth, rarefaction of the sorted-subset datasets indicated that sequencing was incomplete. Larger estimated clonotype richness was generally found for naive subsets than for memory subsets.

A distance of 11 bases separates the germline ends of V and J, which lose 1 base and 2 bases respectively. From the germline V gene, CDR1 is MDHEN and CDR2 is SYDVKM. From its cysteine to its phenylalanine, the CDR3 spans 15 amino acids. Only CDR3 DNA is held: 45 bases, read in frame from base 1. Points on this clone: No antigen is known for it. Base qualities are not provided; no much larger clone lies one nucleotide away.

This receptor chain uses TRBV28 and TRBJ1-2; the D gene is perhaps TRBD1, from 5 matching bases. The sequencing sample was made of naive CD8+ T cells sorted from blood. In light of the paper, this sample's cell subset or site label describes: CD45RA+CCR7+. The receptor was derived from a man in his late teens or twenties in good health. The CDR3 protein is CASSLYLRANYGYTF. The bases read TGTGCCAGCAGTTTATATCTCAGGGCCAACTATGGCTACACCTTC.